The rows below give T cell receptor beta chains drawn from one sample of a study of siplizumab effects on memory and regulatory T cells. Clones were read by immunoSEQ multiplex PCR, and TCRdb kept only the in-frame ones, dropping some. The sample carries approximately 56,000 clones, just over 95% recorded once. Source material: naive CD8+ T cells sorted from blood. The source is a human donor in good health. Each CDR3 is given with its conserved first and last residue. The order of the fields is V gene, D gene, J gene, clone size, CDR3 protein, CDR3 DNA. A D gene is named only where the DNA matches it firmly. Size is omitted from some rows. Given values are once, few, many or a class for expanded clones.

V gene: TRBV19
D gene: -
J gene: TRBJ2-7
clone size: -
CDR3 protein: CASSPGGGGYEQYF
CDR3 DNA: TGTGCCAGTAGTCCGGGGGGCGGGGGCTACGAGCAGTACTTC

V gene: TRBV28
D gene: -
J gene: TRBJ2-7
clone size: -
CDR3 protein: CASMRGQQYF
CDR3 DNA: TGTGCCAGCATGAGGGGCCAGCAGTACTTC

V gene: TRBV11-2
D gene: TRBD1
J gene: TRBJ2-7
clone size: -
CDR3 protein: CASSLTGEYEQYF
CDR3 DNA: TGTGCCAGCAGCTTGACAGGGGAGTACGAGCAGTACTTC

V gene: TRBV18
D gene: -
J gene: TRBJ2-5
clone size: -
CDR3 protein: CASSSWTNQETQYF
CDR3 DNA: TGTGCCAGCTCTAGTTGGACTAACCAAGAGACCCAGTACTTC

V gene: TRBV5-8
D gene: -
J gene: TRBJ2-1
clone size: -
CDR3 protein: CASSFTGDPVSSYNEQFF
CDR3 DNA: TGTGCCAGCAGCTTTACGGGGGACCCTGTTAGCTCCTACAATGAGCAGTTCTTC

V gene: TRBV10-3
D gene: -
J gene: TRBJ2-1
clone size: -
CDR3 protein: CAISEELYNEQFF
CDR3 DNA: TGTGCCATCAGTGAAGAACTCTACAATGAGCAGTTCTTC

V gene: TRBV13
D gene: TRBD2
J gene: TRBJ2-3
clone size: -
CDR3 protein: CASSSREGLTDTQYF
CDR3 DNA: TGTGCCAGCAGCTCGCGGGAGGGGCTCACAGATACGCAGTATTTT

V gene: TRBV15
D gene: TRBD1
J gene: TRBJ2-5
clone size: -
CDR3 protein: CATSGVRTGRETQYF
CDR3 DNA: TGTGCCACCAGCGGAGTCCGGACAGGGAGAGAGACCCAGTACTTC

V gene: TRBV28
D gene: -
J gene: TRBJ1-2
clone size: -
CDR3 protein: CASSPHLDILGYTF
CDR3 DNA: TGTGCCAGCAGCCCTCATTTGGACATACTCGGCTACACCTTC

V gene: TRBV28
D gene: -
J gene: TRBJ1-6
clone size: -
CDR3 protein: CASTPGGGSPLHF
CDR3 DNA: TGTGCCAGCACCCCTGGGGGCGGTTCACCCCTCCACTTT

V gene: TRBV5-1
D gene: TRBD2
J gene: TRBJ2-7
clone size: -
CDR3 protein: CASSSGLAGGFGEQYF
CDR3 DNA: TGCGCCAGCAGTTCCGGACTAGCGGGAGGCTTTGGCGAGCAGTACTTC

V gene: TRBV4-1
D gene: -
J gene: TRBJ2-7
clone size: -
CDR3 protein: CASSQEPGQSSYEQYF
CDR3 DNA: TGCGCCAGCAGCCAAGAACCGGGACAAAGCTCCTACGAGCAGTACTTC

V gene: TRBV18
D gene: TRBD1
J gene: TRBJ1-1
clone size: -
CDR3 protein: CASSTPDRAGTEAFF
CDR3 DNA: TGTGCCAGCTCAACCCCTGACAGGGCGGGCACTGAAGCTTTCTTT

V gene: TRBV15
D gene: TRBD1
J gene: TRBJ1-2
clone size: -
CDR3 protein: CATSRGPGQGDYGYTF
CDR3 DNA: TGTGCCACCAGCAGAGGTCCGGGACAGGGGGACTATGGCTACACCTTC

V gene: TRBV13
D gene: -
J gene: TRBJ1-1
clone size: few
CDR3 protein: CASSYGQSTEAFF
CDR3 DNA: TGTGCCAGCAGCTACGGACAGAGCACTGAAGCTTTCTTT

V gene: TRBV19
D gene: TRBD1
J gene: TRBJ2-4
clone size: -
CDR3 protein: CASSDRVHVAKNIQYF
CDR3 DNA: TGTGCCAGTAGTGACAGGGTTCACGTAGCCAAAAACATTCAGTACTTC

V gene: TRBV9
D gene: -
J gene: TRBJ1-2
clone size: -
CDR3 protein: CASSVETGIGAFYGYTF
CDR3 DNA: TGTGCCAGCAGCGTAGAAACGGGGATTGGCGCATTCTATGGCTACACCTTC

V gene: TRBV5-1
D gene: -
J gene: TRBJ2-2
clone size: -
CDR3 protein: CASMGAGELFF
CDR3 DNA: TGCGCCAGCATGGGGGCCGGGGAGCTGTTTTTT

V gene: TRBV6-5
D gene: TRBD2
J gene: TRBJ2-5
clone size: -
CDR3 protein: CASSYSGLAGAETQYF
CDR3 DNA: TGTGCCAGCAGTTACTCGGGGCTAGCGGGAGCAGAGACCCAGTACTTC

V gene: TRBV19
D gene: -
J gene: TRBJ1-2
clone size: -
CDR3 protein: CASSLGFQGSYGYTF
CDR3 DNA: TGTGCCAGTAGCTTAGGTTTCCAGGGGAGCTATGGCTACACCTTC

V gene: TRBV28
D gene: TRBD2
J gene: TRBJ2-3
clone size: -
CDR3 protein: CASSFLADSTDTQYF
CDR3 DNA: TGTGCCAGCAGTTTCCTAGCGGATAGCACAGATACGCAGTATTTT

V gene: TRBV27
D gene: TRBD1
J gene: TRBJ1-1
clone size: -
CDR3 protein: CASSHRGNTEAFF
CDR3 DNA: TGTGCCAGCAGTCACAGGGGAAACACTGAAGCTTTCTTT

V gene: TRBV11-2
D gene: -
J gene: TRBJ2-3
clone size: -
CDR3 protein: CASSAPSTDTQYF
CDR3 DNA: TGTGCCAGCAGCGCCCCGAGCACAGATACGCAGTATTTT

V gene: TRBV15
D gene: -
J gene: TRBJ2-3
clone size: -
CDR3 protein: CATSGPDYTDTQYF
CDR3 DNA: TGTGCCACCAGCGGCCCGGACTACACAGATACGCAGTATTTT

V gene: TRBV19
D gene: TRBD2
J gene: TRBJ2-2
clone size: -
CDR3 protein: CASSDLLAGGPNGELFF
CDR3 DNA: TGTGCCAGTAGCGATCTACTAGCGGGAGGGCCAAACGGGGAGCTGTTTTTT

V gene: TRBV2
D gene: TRBD1
J gene: TRBJ1-2
clone size: -
CDR3 protein: CATPGTGIDRGYTF
CDR3 DNA: TGTGCCACCCCGGGGACAGGGATTGACCGCGGCTACACCTTC

V gene: TRBV27
D gene: TRBD2
J gene: TRBJ2-7
clone size: -
CDR3 protein: CASSRGGSYEQYF
CDR3 DNA: TGTGCCAGCAGCCGCGGGGGCTCCTACGAGCAGTACTTC

V gene: TRBV7-9
D gene: -
J gene: TRBJ1-5
clone size: -
CDR3 protein: CASSLDIGQPQHF
CDR3 DNA: TGTGCCAGCAGCTTAGACATTGGACAGCCCCAGCATTTT